These T cell receptor beta chains were read from a single sample in a study of blood T cell repertoires in COVID-19. TCRdb's table, derived via immunoSEQ multiplex PCR, lists solely in-frame clones and lacks some. The sample holds fewer than 350,000 clones; over 80% are singletons and the top ten take roughly a tenth. Sequencing was carried out using peripheral blood. These receptors all stem from a man under 40 with COVID-19, enrolled during active disease. Each CDR3 is given with its conserved first and last residue. The order of the fields is V gene, J gene, clone size, D gene, CDR3 length, CDR3 DNA, CDR3 protein. D genes are given only for firm matches. Size is stated for part of the rows, as once, few or many counts, or as a class when the clone is expanded.

V: TRBV20-1; J: TRBJ1-6; size: NA; D: TRBD1; length: 19; DNA: TGCAGTGCTAGTAGGATGGGACAGGGGCCTTACTCCTATAATTCACCCCTCCACTTT; CDR3: CSASRMGQGPYSYNSPLHF
V: TRBV4-3; J: TRBJ2-5; size: NA; D: TRBD1; length: 19; DNA: TGCGCCAGCAGCCAACCACAGGGGATATCTACTTATACCCAAGAGACCCAGTACTTC; CDR3: CASSQPQGISTYTQETQYF
V: TRBV12-3/TRBV12-4; J: TRBJ1-2; size: NA; D: NA; length: 12; DNA: TGTGCCAGCAGTGGGGGCGGCTATGGCTACACCTTC; CDR3: CASSGGGYGYTF
V: TRBV12-3/TRBV12-4; J: TRBJ2-7; size: NA; D: NA; length: 11; DNA: TGTGCCAGCAGTTCCCCGGGGAATATACACTTC; CDR3: CASSSPGNIHF
V: TRBV9; J: TRBJ1-2; size: NA; D: NA; length: 14; DNA: TGTGCCAGCAGCGGACGGACAGCTAATTATGGCTACACCTTC; CDR3: CASSGRTANYGYTF
V: TRBV9; J: TRBJ1-2; size: NA; D: NA; length: 13; DNA: TGTGCCAGCAGCGTAGCAGGGTGGGATGGCTACACCTTC; CDR3: CASSVAGWDGYTF
V: TRBV13; J: TRBJ2-7; size: NA; D: TRBD2; length: 15; DNA: TGTGCCAGCAGCTTACGGGGGGGGCTGACCTACGAGCAGTACTTC; CDR3: CASSLRGGLTYEQYF
V: TRBV5-1; J: TRBJ2-5; size: NA; D: TRBD2; length: 15; DNA: TGCGCCAGCAGCTTGCTAGCGGGAGATCAAGAGACCCAGTACTTC; CDR3: CASSLLAGDQETQYF
V: TRBV7-9; J: TRBJ2-1; size: once; D: NA; length: 14; DNA: TGTGCCAGCAGCTTAGCGCTAGAGTACAATGAGCAGTTCTTC; CDR3: CASSLALEYNEQFF
V: TRBV11-2; J: TRBJ2-2; size: NA; D: NA; length: 13; DNA: TGTGCCAGCAGCTTACAAAACACCGGGGAGCTGTTTTTT; CDR3: CASSLQNTGELFF
V: TRBV6-5; J: TRBJ2-1; size: NA; D: TRBD2; length: 13; DNA: TGTGCCAGCAGCCGTAAATTACTAGCGGAGCAGTTCTTC; CDR3: CASSRKLLAEQFF
V: TRBV10-3; J: TRBJ2-7; size: NA; D: TRBD2; length: 16; DNA: TGTGCCATCAGTGGGACTAGCGGGGGGTTTTGGTACGAGCAGTACTTC; CDR3: CAISGTSGGFWYEQYF
V: TRBV28; J: TRBJ2-2; size: NA; D: NA; length: 14; DNA: TGTGCCACCAGATCCGGGGTTGTGAACGGGGAGCTGTTTTTT; CDR3: CATRSGVVNGELFF
V: TRBV7-2; J: TRBJ2-2; size: NA; D: NA; length: 14; DNA: TGTGCCAGCAGCTTAGCGATGAGCAACGGGGAGCTGTTTTTT; CDR3: CASSLAMSNGELFF
V: TRBV5-1; J: TRBJ2-3; size: NA; D: NA; length: 12; DNA: TGCGCCAGCGGGAGGTCCACAGATACGCAGTATTTT; CDR3: CASGRSTDTQYF
V: TRBV5-3; J: TRBJ1-2; size: NA; D: NA; length: 15; DNA: TGTGCCAGAAGCTGTATACAGGGTCTTCGAGAGGGCTACACCTTC; CDR3: CARSCIQGLREGYTF
V: TRBV5-1; J: TRBJ2-2; size: NA; D: NA; length: 15; DNA: TGCGCCAGCAGCTTATCGGTCCCGAACACCGGGGAGCTGTTTTTT; CDR3: CASSLSVPNTGELFF
V: TRBV11-2; J: TRBJ2-3; size: NA; D: TRBD2; length: 16; DNA: TGTGCCAGCAACCTTATAGCGGGGGGGCTCACAGATACGCAGTATTTT; CDR3: CASNLIAGGLTDTQYF
V: TRBV4-1; J: TRBJ1-1; size: NA; D: TRBD1; length: 13; DNA: TGCGCCAGCAGCCGGACAGGGGGCCCTGAAGCTTTCTTT; CDR3: CASSRTGGPEAFF
V: TRBV30; J: TRBJ1-2; size: NA; D: NA; length: 17; DNA: TGTGCCTGGAGTGTACCCCCCCCTCTCGACAACTTTTATGGCTACACCTTC; CDR3: CAWSVPPPLDNFYGYTF
V: TRBV19; J: TRBJ2-2; size: NA; D: TRBD1; length: 17; DNA: TGTGCCAGTAGTACAGGGACAGGGGTTTTCAACACCGGGGAGCTGTTTTTT; CDR3: CASSTGTGVFNTGELFF
V: TRBV4-2; J: TRBJ2-5; size: NA; D: TRBD1; length: 15; DNA: TGTGCCAGCAGCCAGGACAGGGGGCGCGGTGAGACCCAGTACTTC; CDR3: CASSQDRGRGETQYF
V: TRBV7-2; J: TRBJ1-2; size: NA; D: TRBD1; length: 12; DNA: TGTGCCAGCAGAACAGGGGTTCATGGCTACACCTTC; CDR3: CASRTGVHGYTF
V: TRBV18; J: TRBJ1-1; size: NA; D: TRBD1; length: 18; DNA: TGTGCCAGCTCAGCCGACCTGGCGCGGGGACAGGGCGCCGCTGAAGCTTTCTTT; CDR3: CASSADLARGQGAAEAFF
V: TRBV27; J: TRBJ1-1; size: NA; D: TRBD1; length: 18; DNA: TGTGCCAGCAGTTTCTCCCGGACAGGGGGCCAGAAGAACACTGAAGCTTTCTTT; CDR3: CASSFSRTGGQKNTEAFF
V: TRBV27; J: TRBJ1-5; size: NA; D: TRBD1; length: 15; DNA: TGTGCCAGCAGCCCTCGACAGGGGGCCCAACAGCCCCAGCATTTT; CDR3: CASSPRQGAQQPQHF
V: TRBV28; J: TRBJ2-4; size: NA; D: NA; length: 12; DNA: TGTGCCAGCAGCCCCCGACTTAACATTCAGTACTTC; CDR3: CASSPRLNIQYF
V: TRBV2; J: TRBJ1-4; size: few; D: TRBD1; length: 16; DNA: TGTGCCAGCAGTCATGGGACAGGCGCAACTAATGAAAAACTGTTTTTT; CDR3: CASSHGTGATNEKLFF
V: TRBV27; J: TRBJ1-6; size: NA; D: NA; length: 15; DNA: TGTGCCAGCAGCCCAGAAAGCTCCTATAATTCACCCCTCCACTTT; CDR3: CASSPESSYNSPLHF
V: TRBV11-2; J: TRBJ2-3; size: NA; D: TRBD2; length: 17; DNA: TGTGCCAGCAGGATAGCGGGGCTAGCGGGAGTTCTAGATACGCAGTATTTT; CDR3: CASRIAGLAGVLDTQYF